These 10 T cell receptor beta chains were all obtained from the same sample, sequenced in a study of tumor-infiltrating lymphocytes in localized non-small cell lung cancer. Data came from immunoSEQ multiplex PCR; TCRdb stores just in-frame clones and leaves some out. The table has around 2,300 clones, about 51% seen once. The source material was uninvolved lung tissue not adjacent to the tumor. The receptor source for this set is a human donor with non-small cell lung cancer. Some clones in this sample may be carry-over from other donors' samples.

CDR3 region: CASSVETGGTDTQYF. In DNA form, the CDR3 reads TGTGCCAGCAGCGTAGAGACAGGGGGCACAGATACGCAGTATTTT. The V call is TRBV9, the J call TRBJ2-3, with TRBD1 matching over 8 bases. The CDR3 runs 15 residues. The germline V gene encodes CDR1 SGDLS and CDR2 YYNGEE. The J segment lost 1 base and the V segment lost 0 bases, leaving 1 base of the junction unmatched.

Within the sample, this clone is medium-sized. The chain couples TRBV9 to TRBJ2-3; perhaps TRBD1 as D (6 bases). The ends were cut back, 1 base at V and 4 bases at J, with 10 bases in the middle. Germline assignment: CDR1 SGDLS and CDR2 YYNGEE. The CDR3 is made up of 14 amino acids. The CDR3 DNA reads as TGTGCCAGCAGCGTAAGACAGGTGCCAGATACGCAGTATTTT. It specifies CASSVRQVPDTQYF. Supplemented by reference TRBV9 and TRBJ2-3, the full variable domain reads DSGVTQTPKHLITATGQRVTLRCSPRSGDLSVYWYQQSLDQGLQFLIQYYNGEERAKGNILERFSAQQFPDLHSELNLSSLELGDSALYFCASSVRQVPDTQYFGPGTRLTVL.

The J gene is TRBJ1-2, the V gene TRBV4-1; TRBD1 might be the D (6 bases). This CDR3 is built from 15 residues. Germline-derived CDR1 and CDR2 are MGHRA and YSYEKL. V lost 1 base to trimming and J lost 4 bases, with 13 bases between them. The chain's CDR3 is CASSQAPQGSYGYTF. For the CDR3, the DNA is TGCGCCAGCAGCCAAGCCCCACAGGGTAGCTATGGCTACACCTTC.

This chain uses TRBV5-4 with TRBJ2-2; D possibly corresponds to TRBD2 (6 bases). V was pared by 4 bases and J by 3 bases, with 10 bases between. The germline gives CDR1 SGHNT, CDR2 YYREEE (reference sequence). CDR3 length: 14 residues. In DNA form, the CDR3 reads TGTGCCAGCAGCGGGGGGAGGTACACCGGGGAGCTGTTTTTT. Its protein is CASSGGRYTGELFF.

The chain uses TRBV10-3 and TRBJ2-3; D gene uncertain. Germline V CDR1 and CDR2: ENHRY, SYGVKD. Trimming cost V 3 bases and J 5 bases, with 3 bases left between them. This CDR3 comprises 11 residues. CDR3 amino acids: CAISDRDTQYF. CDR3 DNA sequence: TGTGCCATCAGTGATAGAGATACGCAGTATTTT.

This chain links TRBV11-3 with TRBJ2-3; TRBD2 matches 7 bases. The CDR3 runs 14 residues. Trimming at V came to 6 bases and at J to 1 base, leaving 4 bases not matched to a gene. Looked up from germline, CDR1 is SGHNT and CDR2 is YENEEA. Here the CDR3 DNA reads TGTGCCAGCAGTAAGCGGGGTGGCACAGATACGCAGTATTTT. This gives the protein CASSKRGGTDTQYF.

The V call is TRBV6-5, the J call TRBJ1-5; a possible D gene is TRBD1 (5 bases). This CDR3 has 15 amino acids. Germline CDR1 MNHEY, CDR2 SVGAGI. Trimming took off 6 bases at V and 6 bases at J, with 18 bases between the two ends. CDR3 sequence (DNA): TGTGCCAGCAGACTTGACAGTGGGGGGATTCAGCCCCAGCATTTT. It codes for CASRLDSGGIQPQHF.

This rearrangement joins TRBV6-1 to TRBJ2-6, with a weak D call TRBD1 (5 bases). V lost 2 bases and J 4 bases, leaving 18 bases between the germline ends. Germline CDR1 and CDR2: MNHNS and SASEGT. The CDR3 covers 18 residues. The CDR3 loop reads CASSESTVRSTGANVLTF. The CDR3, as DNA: TGTGCCAGCAGTGAATCGACAGTCCGATCGACAGGGGCCAACGTCCTGACTTTC.

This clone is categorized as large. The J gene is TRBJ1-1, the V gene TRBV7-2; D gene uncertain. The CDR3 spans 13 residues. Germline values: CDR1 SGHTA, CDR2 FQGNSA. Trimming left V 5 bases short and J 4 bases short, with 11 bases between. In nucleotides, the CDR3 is TGTGCCAGCAGCCCCCCCGGGGTCACTGAAGCTTTCTTT. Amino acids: CASSPPGVTEAFF.

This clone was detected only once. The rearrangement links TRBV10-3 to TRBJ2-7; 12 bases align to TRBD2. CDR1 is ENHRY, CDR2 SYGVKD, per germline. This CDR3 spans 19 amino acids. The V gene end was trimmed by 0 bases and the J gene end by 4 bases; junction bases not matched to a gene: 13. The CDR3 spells CAISESGLAGGKSLYEQYF. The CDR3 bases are TGTGCCATCAGTGAGTCGGGTCTAGCGGGAGGGAAGTCACTATACGAGCAGTACTTC.